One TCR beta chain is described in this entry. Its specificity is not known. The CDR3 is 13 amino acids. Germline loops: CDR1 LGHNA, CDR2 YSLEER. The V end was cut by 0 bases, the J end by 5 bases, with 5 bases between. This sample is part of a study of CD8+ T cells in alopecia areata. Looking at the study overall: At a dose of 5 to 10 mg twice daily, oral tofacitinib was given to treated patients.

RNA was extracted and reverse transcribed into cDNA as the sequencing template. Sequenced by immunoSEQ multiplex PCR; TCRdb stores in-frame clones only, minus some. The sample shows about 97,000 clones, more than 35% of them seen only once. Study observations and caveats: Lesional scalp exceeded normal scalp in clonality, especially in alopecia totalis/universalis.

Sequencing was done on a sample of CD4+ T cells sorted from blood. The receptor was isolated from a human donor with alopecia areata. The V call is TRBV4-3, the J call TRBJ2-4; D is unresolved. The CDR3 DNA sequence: TGCGCCAGCAGCCAAGAGTCAGAAAACATTCAGTACTTC. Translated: CASSQESENIQYF.